These T cell receptor beta chains were read from a single sample in a study of blood T cell repertoires in COVID-19. Clones were read by immunoSEQ multiplex PCR, and TCRdb kept only the in-frame ones, dropping some. The table lists roughly 150,000 clones, about 83% of them singletons, with approximately 18% in the top ten. Sample: peripheral blood. These receptors came from an older woman who had recovered from COVID-19. Both conserved end residues are part of each CDR3. A D gene is named only where the DNA matches it firmly. Clone size, where shown, is once, few, many, or a class for clones that have expanded.

J gene,V gene,D gene,CDR3 length,clone size,CDR3 protein,CDR3 DNA
TRBJ2-6,TRBV5-8,-,17,-,CASIIGGRSSGANVLTF,TGTGCCAGCATCATTGGTGGGAGAAGCTCTGGGGCCAACGTCCTGACTTTC
TRBJ2-5,TRBV7-9,TRBD2,19,-,CASTDSGGLAGALQETQYF,TGTGCCAGCACCGACTCGGGCGGTCTAGCGGGGGCCTTGCAAGAGACCCAGTACTTC
TRBJ2-5,TRBV11-2,-,17,-,CASSLDRHRLVDETQYF,TGTGCCAGCAGCTTAGATAGGCACAGGCTGGTGGACGAGACCCAGTACTTC
TRBJ1-5,TRBV19,-,14,few,CAISQGQGNQPQHF,TGTGCCATCTCCCAGGGGCAGGGCAATCAGCCCCAGCATTTT
TRBJ1-5,TRBV9,-,16,few,CASSAGGGRTPQPQHF,TGTGCCAGCAGCGCCGGGGGGGGCAGGACACCCCAGCCCCAGCATTTT
TRBJ2-3,TRBV4-3,-,13,-,CASSQENRATQYF,TGCGCCAGCAGCCAAGAGAATAGAGCTACGCAGTATTTT
TRBJ2-2,TRBV4-2,TRBD2,17,-,CASSPLPGAGGGGELFF,TGTGCCAGCAGCCCCCTTCCCGGAGCGGGAGGTGGGGGGGAGCTGTTTTTT
TRBJ1-1,TRBV5-8,-,13,-,CASSFTRGSEAFF,TGTGCCAGCAGCTTCACAAGGGGATCTGAAGCTTTCTTT
TRBJ1-1,TRBV5-4,TRBD1,20,-,CASSQEDRGRHRGTPPEAFF,TGTGCCAGCAGCCAGGAGGACAGGGGGCGGCATAGGGGAACACCTCCCGAAGCTTTCTTT
TRBJ2-7,TRBV3-1/TRBV3-2,TRBD1,15,few,CASSRGQGADYEQYF,TGTGCCAGCAGCCGGGGACAGGGGGCCGACTACGAGCAGTACTTC
TRBJ2-3,TRBV5-1,-,15,-,CASTLGGQGTDTQYF,TGCGCCAGCACCCTTGGGGGTCAGGGGACAGATACGCAGTATTTT
TRBJ2-7,TRBV2,-,11,-,CASGQPYEQYF,TGTGCCAGCGGACAGCCATACGAGCAGTACTTC
TRBJ1-2,TRBV6-5,-,12,-,CASSWRGYGYTF,TGTGCCAGCAGTTGGCGGGGTTATGGCTACACCTTC
TRBJ2-1,TRBV7-3,TRBD2,15,-,CASSLIAGGPGEQFF,TGTGCCAGCAGCCTCATAGCGGGGGGGCCTGGTGAGCAGTTCTTC
TRBJ1-4,TRBV7-2,-,16,-,CASSPTPGRGEEKLFF,TGTGCCAGCAGCCCTACCCCGGGGAGGGGAGAGGAAAAACTGTTTTTT